Listed below are T cell receptor beta chains from one sample, sequenced in a study of T cell responses to AZD1222 COVID-19 vaccine. Clones were sequenced by immunoSEQ multiplex PCR, and TCRdb holds only the in-frame ones, with some missing. The sample consists of about 140,000 clones, approximately 90% of them appearing once. This specimen consisted of peripheral blood, obtained on day 0 of AZD1222 vaccination. The receptors were gathered from an adult in good health. CDR3s include the opening cysteine and the closing phenylalanine or tryptophan. Fields, in order: CDR3 DNA, CDR3 protein, clone size, V gene, D gene, J gene. The D gene is left open where the match is weak. Size tells how often a clone was seen (once, few, many) or the class of an expanded clone, and some rows leave it out.

CDR3nt: TGTGCCAGCAGTTACTCCACAGGGATTAAGGGATATGGCTACACCTTC
CDR3aa: CASSYSTGIKGYGYTF
abundance: once
v_gene: TRBV6-5
d_gene: .
j_gene: TRBJ1-2

CDR3nt: TGTGCCAGCAGTTTAAGTGGCTACACCTTC
CDR3aa: CASSLSGYTF
abundance: .
v_gene: TRBV12-3/TRBV12-4
d_gene: .
j_gene: TRBJ1-2

CDR3nt: TGTGCCAGCAGCCCCAGGACTGCGAACACTGAAGCTTTCTTT
CDR3aa: CASSPRTANTEAFF
abundance: .
v_gene: TRBV9
d_gene: .
j_gene: TRBJ1-1

CDR3nt: TGTGCCAGTAGTTCCAACAGAGCTTTCTTT
CDR3aa: CASSSNRAFF
abundance: .
v_gene: TRBV19
d_gene: .
j_gene: TRBJ1-1

CDR3nt: TGTGCCAGCAGCTTACGCGGGGGCTCTGGAAACACCATATATTTT
CDR3aa: CASSLRGGSGNTIYF
abundance: .
v_gene: TRBV7-9
d_gene: .
j_gene: TRBJ1-3

CDR3nt: TGCAGTGTCGCAGCCCCGGAGACCCAGTACTTC
CDR3aa: CSVAAPETQYF
abundance: .
v_gene: TRBV20-1
d_gene: .
j_gene: TRBJ2-5

CDR3nt: TGCGCCAGCAGCTTGGCCGACAGGGGGTCTGAAGCTTTCTTT
CDR3aa: CASSLADRGSEAFF
abundance: .
v_gene: TRBV5-1
d_gene: TRBD1
j_gene: TRBJ1-1

CDR3nt: TGTGCCAGCAGCTCCATTAGAAGGGTACGCGCCAACGAGAGTGAGCAGTTCTTC
CDR3aa: CASSSIRRVRANESEQFF
abundance: .
v_gene: TRBV11-2
d_gene: .
j_gene: TRBJ2-1

CDR3nt: TGCGCCAGCAGTGAGGGGGGTCCGGACAATCAGCCCCAGCATTTT
CDR3aa: CASSEGGPDNQPQHF
abundance: once
v_gene: TRBV10-2
d_gene: .
j_gene: TRBJ1-5

CDR3nt: TGTGCCAGCAGCTTGGACCTGAACACTGAAGCTTTCTTT
CDR3aa: CASSLDLNTEAFF
abundance: once
v_gene: TRBV5-5
d_gene: .
j_gene: TRBJ1-1

CDR3nt: TGTGCCAGCAGTGGGGACAGGGCCTCCATTCACGGTGGCTACACCTTC
CDR3aa: CASSGDRASIHGGYTF
abundance: .
v_gene: TRBV2
d_gene: TRBD1
j_gene: TRBJ1-2

CDR3nt: TGTGCCAGCAGCACTCGGGGGGGCCGAGTTTCGCAGTATTTT
CDR3aa: CASSTRGGRVSQYF
abundance: .
v_gene: TRBV7-9
d_gene: TRBD2
j_gene: TRBJ2-3

CDR3nt: TGTGCCAGCAGCTCGCTAGCGGGGAGAGGCTTTTATGAGCAGTTCTTC
CDR3aa: CASSSLAGRGFYEQFF
abundance: .
v_gene: TRBV5-6
d_gene: TRBD2
j_gene: TRBJ2-1

CDR3nt: TGTGCCAGCAGCTTCGGACTAGCGGGAGAGCAGTACTTC
CDR3aa: CASSFGLAGEQYF
abundance: .
v_gene: TRBV11-3
d_gene: TRBD2
j_gene: TRBJ2-7

CDR3nt: TGTGCCAGCAGCCGACGACAGGGGGACGAGCAGTACTTC
CDR3aa: CASSRRQGDEQYF
abundance: once
v_gene: TRBV13
d_gene: TRBD1
j_gene: TRBJ2-7

CDR3nt: TGCGCCAGCAGCAGGCAGGGGCACGATGAAAAACTGTTTTTT
CDR3aa: CASSRQGHDEKLFF
abundance: .
v_gene: TRBV5-1
d_gene: .
j_gene: TRBJ1-4

CDR3nt: TGTGCCAGCACGACGGCGGGGGAATGGTCGGGGAAAGTATCCTACGAGCAGTACTTC
CDR3aa: CASTTAGEWSGKVSYEQYF
abundance: .
v_gene: TRBV11-2
d_gene: TRBD2
j_gene: TRBJ2-7

CDR3nt: TGCGCCAGCAGCTTGACGATGAACACTGAAGCTTTCTTT
CDR3aa: CASSLTMNTEAFF
abundance: .
v_gene: TRBV5-1
d_gene: .
j_gene: TRBJ1-1

CDR3nt: TGTGCCAGCAGTTTACGAGTAGAGCAGTACTTC
CDR3aa: CASSLRVEQYF
abundance: .
v_gene: TRBV28
d_gene: .
j_gene: TRBJ2-7

CDR3nt: TGTGCCAGCAGCTTACTACAGATTGGTTATGGCTACACCTTC
CDR3aa: CASSLLQIGYGYTF
abundance: few
v_gene: TRBV11-2
d_gene: .
j_gene: TRBJ1-2

CDR3nt: TGTGCCAGCAGCAAAGAAGGGCCGAAAAACTATGGCTACACCTTC
CDR3aa: CASSKEGPKNYGYTF
abundance: .
v_gene: TRBV21-1
d_gene: .
j_gene: TRBJ1-2

CDR3nt: TGTGCCAGTAGCCGAAACAGGGGGCTTAACACCGGGGAGCTGTTTTTT
CDR3aa: CASSRNRGLNTGELFF
abundance: .
v_gene: TRBV19
d_gene: TRBD1
j_gene: TRBJ2-2

CDR3nt: TGTGCCAGGACAGGGGAGGAGACCCAGTACTTC
CDR3aa: CARTGEETQYF
abundance: .
v_gene: TRBV12-3/TRBV12-4
d_gene: TRBD1
j_gene: TRBJ2-5

CDR3nt: TGTGCCAGCTCACCAGGGACAGGGCCGAGCACAGATACGCAGTATTTT
CDR3aa: CASSPGTGPSTDTQYF
abundance: .
v_gene: TRBV18
d_gene: TRBD1
j_gene: TRBJ2-3

CDR3nt: TGTGCCAGCGGGTTCTCCTATAATTCACCCCTCCACTTT
CDR3aa: CASGFSYNSPLHF
abundance: .
v_gene: TRBV6-5
d_gene: .
j_gene: TRBJ1-6

CDR3nt: TGTGCCTGGAGTTCCAATGGCGTGACTGGCTACACCTTC
CDR3aa: CAWSSNGVTGYTF
abundance: .
v_gene: TRBV30
d_gene: .
j_gene: TRBJ1-2

CDR3nt: TGTGCCAGTAGTACCCCACCAGGGGGTAACTATGGCTACACCTTC
CDR3aa: CASSTPPGGNYGYTF
abundance: .
v_gene: TRBV19
d_gene: TRBD1
j_gene: TRBJ1-2

CDR3nt: TGCAGCGTTGAACGGCAGGCTCCCTACGAGCAGTACTTC
CDR3aa: CSVERQAPYEQYF
abundance: .
v_gene: TRBV29-1
d_gene: .
j_gene: TRBJ2-7

CDR3nt: TGTGCCAGCAGCTTAGCGCTGGGGAACTCCTACAATGAGCAGTTCTTC
CDR3aa: CASSLALGNSYNEQFF
abundance: few
v_gene: TRBV7-8
d_gene: .
j_gene: TRBJ2-1

CDR3nt: TGTGCCAGCAGCCCTCTGGGGACTAAGGGATACAATGAGCAGTTCTTC
CDR3aa: CASSPLGTKGYNEQFF
abundance: .
v_gene: TRBV7-9
d_gene: TRBD2
j_gene: TRBJ2-1

CDR3nt: TGCGCCAGCAGTGATTATACTAGCGCTACCTACGAGCAGTACTTC
CDR3aa: CASSDYTSATYEQYF
abundance: .
v_gene: TRBV10-1
d_gene: TRBD2
j_gene: TRBJ2-7

CDR3nt: TGTGCCAGCAGTGACTCAAGCGGGGGGTCCAATGAGCAGTTCTTC
CDR3aa: CASSDSSGGSNEQFF
abundance: .
v_gene: TRBV6-4
d_gene: TRBD2
j_gene: TRBJ2-1

CDR3nt: TGTGCCAGCAGTGAATCGCAGGCAAGCGGCACAGATACGCAGTATTTT
CDR3aa: CASSESQASGTDTQYF
abundance: .
v_gene: TRBV6-1
d_gene: .
j_gene: TRBJ2-3

CDR3nt: TGTGCCAGCAGTTCAAACAACAGGCTGAACACTGAAGCTTTCTTT
CDR3aa: CASSSNNRLNTEAFF
abundance: .
v_gene: TRBV27
d_gene: .
j_gene: TRBJ1-1

CDR3nt: TGTGCCAGCTCACCGACAGGGGGCGCGAATACGCAGTATTTT
CDR3aa: CASSPTGGANTQYF
abundance: .
v_gene: TRBV18
d_gene: TRBD1
j_gene: TRBJ2-3

CDR3nt: TGTGCCAGCAGGGGGGGGCAGGGTCTAAGCTACACCTTC
CDR3aa: CASRGGQGLSYTF
abundance: few
v_gene: TRBV7-8
d_gene: .
j_gene: TRBJ1-2

CDR3nt: TGTGCCAGCAGTTTATTTGGAAAAGACCCTGAAGAACTGTTTTTT
CDR3aa: CASSLFGKDPEELFF
abundance: .
v_gene: TRBV27
d_gene: .
j_gene: TRBJ1-4

CDR3nt: TGTGCCAGCAGCCAGAGAGGGGGCAATGAGCAGTTCTTC
CDR3aa: CASSQRGGNEQFF
abundance: .
v_gene: TRBV3-1/TRBV3-2
d_gene: .
j_gene: TRBJ2-1

CDR3nt: TGTGCCAGTAGTATAGTCAGGGGGCATAGGGATACGCAGTATTTT
CDR3aa: CASSIVRGHRDTQYF
abundance: .
v_gene: TRBV19
d_gene: TRBD1
j_gene: TRBJ2-3

CDR3nt: TGTGCCTGGAGTTCGGGCGGACCTTCCTACAATGAGCAGTTCTTC
CDR3aa: CAWSSGGPSYNEQFF
abundance: .
v_gene: TRBV30
d_gene: .
j_gene: TRBJ2-1

CDR3nt: TGCGCCAGCAGCTTTGACTCGGGGGAGACCCAGTACTTC
CDR3aa: CASSFDSGETQYF
abundance: once
v_gene: TRBV5-1
d_gene: .
j_gene: TRBJ2-5

CDR3nt: TGTGCCAGCAGCTTTTCAGGGTCCTACGAGCAGTACTTC
CDR3aa: CASSFSGSYEQYF
abundance: .
v_gene: TRBV5-6
d_gene: .
j_gene: TRBJ2-7

CDR3nt: TGTGCCAGCAGCTTAGGCGGGGGAGCCGTACGCACAGATACGCAGTATTTT
CDR3aa: CASSLGGGAVRTDTQYF
abundance: once
v_gene: TRBV7-6
d_gene: TRBD2
j_gene: TRBJ2-3

CDR3nt: TGTGCCAGCAGTTTAGGCGGCAGGACTTTTGGGCAGTACTTC
CDR3aa: CASSLGGRTFGQYF
abundance: .
v_gene: TRBV28
d_gene: .
j_gene: TRBJ2-7

CDR3nt: TGTGCCAGCAGCTCGCCGGGATTTGGGAAATTCTATGGCTACACCTTC
CDR3aa: CASSSPGFGKFYGYTF
abundance: .
v_gene: TRBV7-8
d_gene: .
j_gene: TRBJ1-2

CDR3nt: TGTGCCAGCAGTTGGTCTCAGGGCGGTGAAAAACTGTTTTTT
CDR3aa: CASSWSQGGEKLFF
abundance: .
v_gene: TRBV27
d_gene: .
j_gene: TRBJ1-4

CDR3nt: TGCGCCAGCAGCTTGTTGACAGGGGCTGGGAACAATGAGCAGTTCTTC
CDR3aa: CASSLLTGAGNNEQFF
abundance: few
v_gene: TRBV5-1
d_gene: TRBD1
j_gene: TRBJ2-1

CDR3nt: TGTGCCAGCAGCCAGACAGGTTATAGCAATCAGCCCCAGCATTTT
CDR3aa: CASSQTGYSNQPQHF
abundance: .
v_gene: TRBV3-1/TRBV3-2
d_gene: .
j_gene: TRBJ1-5

CDR3nt: TGCGCCAGCAGCCCTGGGGCCACGAACACTGAAGCTTTCTTT
CDR3aa: CASSPGATNTEAFF
abundance: .
v_gene: TRBV5-1
d_gene: .
j_gene: TRBJ1-1

CDR3nt: TGTGCCAGCAGCGTAGACGCGGGGGCCTACGAGCAGTACTTC
CDR3aa: CASSVDAGAYEQYF
abundance: .
v_gene: TRBV9
d_gene: TRBD2
j_gene: TRBJ2-7

CDR3nt: TGTGCCAGCAGTGACGGCACGGGATCTGGAAACACCATATATTTT
CDR3aa: CASSDGTGSGNTIYF
abundance: .
v_gene: TRBV27
d_gene: .
j_gene: TRBJ1-3

CDR3nt: TGTGCCAGCAGACCTAACCTACAAGGGAACAATCAGCCCCAGCATTTT
CDR3aa: CASRPNLQGNNQPQHF
abundance: few
v_gene: TRBV6-2/TRBV6-3
d_gene: .
j_gene: TRBJ1-5